Listed below are T cell receptor beta chains from one sample, sequenced in a study of T cells in Graves' hyperthyroidism and ophthalmopathy. TCRdb itself ran the multiplex PCR reads through MiXCR, one entry per CDR3 protein. The profile shows around 600,000 distinct CDR3 sequences, more than 12% of them singletons. The sequenced material came from blood. These receptors came from a woman between 50 and 59 years old with Graves' ophthalmopathy. Each CDR3 is given with its conserved first and last residue. D genes are given only for firm matches.

D: TRBD2
length: 15
V: TRBV6-2/TRBV6-3
CDR3: CASRETSGSFNEQFF

D: .
length: 15
V: TRBV2
CDR3: CASSDLQGGYNEQFF

D: .
length: 14
V: TRBV3-1
CDR3: CASSQDTFQETQYF

D: .
length: 13
V: TRBV12-3/TRBV12-4
CDR3: CASSSGVTSEQFF

D: .
length: 11
V: TRBV7-2
CDR3: CASSFGIGQFF

D: TRBD1
length: 17
V: TRBV5-1
CDR3: CASSLTGGRGNTGELFF

D: .
length: 13
V: TRBV18
CDR3: CASSRYGTYEQYF

D: .
length: 16
V: TRBV28
CDR3: CASSLSTGNQNTEAFF

D: TRBD1
length: 15
V: TRBV28
CDR3: CASSETGTVTYEQYF

D: .
length: 13
V: TRBV12-3/TRBV12-4
CDR3: CASSQPLGYGYTF

D: .
length: 17
V: TRBV30
CDR3: CAWSEGDLAPVDNEQFF

D: .
length: 14
V: TRBV18
CDR3: CASSPQGSGDTQYF

D: TRBD2
length: 14
V: TRBV29-1
CDR3: CSVPGRANTGELFF

D: .
length: 12
V: TRBV20-1
CDR3: CSARYTRVGYTF

D: .
length: 14
V: TRBV9
CDR3: CASTQGPTYNEQFF

D: TRBD2
length: 17
V: TRBV28
CDR3: CASSPAGIKSGKETQYF

D: TRBD1
length: 14
V: TRBV24-1
CDR3: CATSDDRGSYEQYF

D: TRBD2
length: 17
V: TRBV5-1
CDR3: CASSLALAGGPGNEQFF

D: TRBD2
length: 16
V: TRBV27
CDR3: CASSPPGLASYNEQFF

D: .
length: 15
V: TRBV2
CDR3: CASSEVLVASYEQYF

D: .
length: 13
V: TRBV30
CDR3: CAWSLKNTGELFF

D: TRBD1
length: 19
V: TRBV14
CDR3: CASSLVGETDRSSNQPQHF

D: .
length: 16
V: TRBV6-2/TRBV6-3
CDR3: CASSYPRIGPQETQYF

D: .
length: 14
V: TRBV7-9
CDR3: CASSLLGQGNEQYF

D: .
length: 15
V: TRBV9
CDR3: CASSVDHSSYNEQFF

D: .
length: 16
V: TRBV24-1
CDR3: CATSEALGGSNQPQHF

D: TRBD2
length: 14
V: TRBV12-3/TRBV12-4
CDR3: CASSLSPSGRAQYF

D: .
length: 16
V: TRBV28
CDR3: CASSSTTGALSSGYTF

D: .
length: 14
V: TRBV24-1
CDR3: CATSTGGTSGEQYF

D: .
length: 14
V: TRBV20-1
CDR3: CSASRDAASYGYTF

D: .
length: 14
V: TRBV7-3
CDR3: CASSLTGLTGELFF

D: TRBD1
length: 16
V: TRBV5-1
CDR3: CASSPRGQGGYNEQFF

D: .
length: 14
V: TRBV28
CDR3: CASSSAGFQETQYF

D: TRBD1
length: 16
V: TRBV9
CDR3: CASSVAEGQGTYGYTF

D: .
length: 14
V: TRBV11-2
CDR3: CASRRGPTNTEAFF

D: .
length: 14
V: TRBV19
CDR3: CASSKPDSTYEQYF

D: .
length: 16
V: TRBV15
CDR3: CATSRGYVGLTDTQYF

D: .
length: 14
V: TRBV9
CDR3: CASSPDPGVKAAFF

D: .
length: 12
V: TRBV9
CDR3: CASSLSNTEQYF

D: TRBD2
length: 16
V: TRBV5-1
CDR3: CASSLAPKGGSGELFF

D: .
length: 14
V: TRBV30
CDR3: CAWRGWRGGTEAFF

D: .
length: 13
V: TRBV12-5
CDR3: CASGLSLIETQYF

D: TRBD1
length: 16
V: TRBV27
CDR3: CASSSRRTGTGETQYF

D: .
length: 13
V: TRBV29-1
CDR3: CSLSGASTDTQYF

D: .
length: 13
V: TRBV29-1
CDR3: CSVAGLSRYGYTF

D: TRBD2
length: 18
V: TRBV5-8
CDR3: CASSLYAAAGAVWETQYF

D: TRBD2
length: 12
V: TRBV11-2
CDR3: CASRSSGGEQFF

D: .
length: 12
V: TRBV2
CDR3: CASSEEVKTQYF

D: .
length: 15
V: TRBV6-1
CDR3: CASSDGTGVTDTQYF

D: .
length: 13
V: TRBV12-3/TRBV12-4
CDR3: CASSLVVKDGYTF

D: TRBD1
length: 14
V: TRBV5-6
CDR3: CASSFGTVLLEQYF

D: TRBD2
length: 17
V: TRBV12-3/TRBV12-4
CDR3: CASSLRGTSGSSYEQYF

D: .
length: 15
V: TRBV5-6
CDR3: CASSLPSQALNTQYF

D: TRBD1
length: 14
V: TRBV7-3
CDR3: CASSDRTGRNEQFF

D: .
length: 13
V: TRBV6-5
CDR3: CASSYSPRGEQYF

D: TRBD1
length: 16
V: TRBV4-2
CDR3: CASSQGTGQGYNEQFF